The subject of this entry is one T cell receptor beta chain. The target antigen is unknown. This entry is derived from a study of shared clonotypes between healthy human individuals. General study points: Even with large depth, rarefaction showed that sorted-subset sequencing was incomplete.

The run depth of the assay was deep. Clones were read by immunoSEQ multiplex PCR, and TCRdb kept only the in-frame ones, dropping some. Here the sample spans roughly 2.5 million clones, approximately 92% being singletons. This TCR was recovered from a man between 18 and 35 years old in good health. The sample comprised naive CD4+ T cells sorted from blood. Stated subset: CD45RA+ positively selected.

CDR3 residues: CAWSVAVLTDTQYF. The CDR3, as DNA: TGTGCCTGGAGTGTAGCGGTACTCACAGATACGCAGTATTTT. This sequence joins TRBV30 and TRBJ2-3; D perhaps matches TRBD2 (5 bases). Germline V gene lookup returns CDR1 GTSNPN and CDR2 SVGIG (reference sequence). The V end lost 0 bases, the J end lost 2 bases, and 9 bases lay between the germline ends. The CDR3 contains 14 residues.